The T cell receptor (beta chain) described here comes from a study of cytomegalovirus exposure and HLA in healthy donors. A note on this clone: Antigen unknown.

Method: immunoSEQ multiplex PCR; TCRdb's copy keeps in-frame clones and lacks some. The profile shows more than 250,000 clones, less than 95% of them singletons. The CDR3 has 15 amino acids. V lost 4 bases and J lost 2; bases outside the gene matches: 2. In germline, CDR1 is MNHEY, CDR2 SMNVEV (reference sequence). Study-wide points: Accounts indicate the classifier identified cytomegalovirus status with strong specificity and sensitivity. Under in vitro conditions, three CMV-associated chains were confirmed as specific for CMV antigens.

This TCR was recovered from a woman between 25 and 40 years old in good health and CMV-seronegative. The sequenced material came from PBMCs. The chain recombines TRBV27 with TRBJ2-3, with 11 bases matching TRBD2. CDR3 loop: CASSWTSGYTDTQYF. The CDR3 DNA reads as TGTGCCAGCAGTTGGACTAGCGGGTACACAGATACGCAGTATTTT.